The 32 T cell receptor beta chains in this list originate from one sample, sequenced in a study of blood T cell repertoires in COVID-19. Clones were read by immunoSEQ multiplex PCR, and TCRdb kept only the in-frame ones, dropping some. The data hold 250,000 to 300,000 clones, with around 88% observed a single time. The sequenced sample consisted of peripheral blood. The origin of the receptors is a man aged 25-40 years with active or convalescent COVID-19.

This chain links TRBV2 with TRBJ2-6, with a possible D match to TRBD1 (5 bases). This CDR3 is built from 13 residues. CDR1 SNHLY and CDR2 FYNNEI come from the germline V gene. Trimming removed 6 bases from V and 9 bases from J, with 12 bases in between. The chain's CDR3 is CASRVQGVNVLTF. For the CDR3, the DNA is TGTGCCAGCAGGGTTCAGGGTGTCAACGTCCTGACTTTC.

This chain links TRBV2 with TRBJ2-1; D uncertain. This CDR3 is built from 10 residues. Trimming took 8 bases from V and 7 from J, leaving 6 bases between them. Germline V gives CDR1 SNHLY, CDR2 FYNNEI. CDR3 loop: CASSENEQFF. The CDR3 coding sequence is TGTGCCAGCTCGGAGAATGAGCAGTTCTTC.

The genes are TRBV25-1 and TRBJ1-1; D remains unclear. V lost 4 bases and J lost 1, with 16 bases in between. The CDR3 totals 16 residues. Looked up from germline, CDR1 is MGHDK and CDR2 is SYGVNS. CDR3 amino acids: CASSAFPAGQNTEAFF. CDR3 in DNA: TGTGCCAGCAGTGCCTTCCCAGCAGGCCAGAACACTGAAGCTTTCTTT.

V gene TRBV9 combines with J gene TRBJ1-1; TRBD1 matches at 7 bases. The CDR3 totals 13 residues. The ends lost 4 bases at V and 10 bases at J; junction bases unmatched: 10. Per the germline V gene, CDR1 is SGDLS and CDR2 is YYNGEE. In DNA form, the CDR3 reads TGTGCCAGCAGCCCAGGGGGGTCCCTAGGAGCTTTCTTT. It codes for CASSPGGSLGAFF.

The chain couples TRBV29-1 to TRBJ1-3, with a tentative D call TRBD1 (6 bases). Trimming took 8 bases from V and 1 from J, leaving 12 bases between them. Germline V gene data show CDR1 as SQVTM and CDR2 as ANQGSEA. The length of the CDR3 is 13 residues. This chain's CDR3 is CSTKTGSGNTIYF. Written as DNA, the CDR3 is TGCAGCACCAAAACAGGGTCTGGAAACACCATATATTTT.

The CDR3 sequence: CASSSYGEIAYEQYF. The CDR3 nucleotides are TGTGCCAGCAGTTCCTATGGGGAGATAGCCTACGAGCAGTACTTC. The V and J genes are TRBV7-2 and TRBJ2-7; a weak D match, TRBD2 (5 bases). Germline values: CDR1 SGHTA, CDR2 FQGNSA. V was trimmed by 6 bases and J by 2 bases, leaving 17 bases between them. There are 15 residues in the CDR3.

The chain carries TRBV11-2 and TRBJ2-1; 9 positions agree with TRBD1. The CDR3 has 16 amino acids. CDR1 SGHAT and CDR2 FQNNGV come from the germline V gene. The V gene end was trimmed by 3 bases and the J gene end by 4 bases; junction bases not matched to a gene: 7. CDR3 in amino acids: CASSLIQGALYNEQFF. For the CDR3, the DNA is TGTGCCAGCAGCTTGATACAGGGGGCCTTGTACAATGAGCAGTTCTTC.

The chain has TRBV6-5 and TRBJ1-3; D remains ambiguous. The length of the CDR3 is 14 residues. The germline CDR1 and CDR2 sequences are MNHEY and SVGAGI. V was shortened by 7 bases and J by 3 bases, with 13 bases between the two germline ends. The CDR3 loop is CASTGGSYGNTIYF. The CDR3 nucleotides are TGTGCCAGCACTGGAGGTTCTTATGGAAACACCATATATTTT.

The sample holds one count of this clone. The chain uses TRBV10-3 and TRBJ1-1; D possibly corresponds to TRBD1 (6 bases). CDR1 is ENHRY and CDR2 is SYGVKD in the germline V gene. The CDR3 extends over 15 amino acids. Trimming shortened V by 7 bases and J by 3 bases, and 18 bases separated the two germline ends. The DNA of the CDR3 is TGTGCCATCAAAAGGTCGGACAGCCGATACACTGAAGCTTTCTTT. Encoded protein: CAIKRSDSRYTEAFF.

J is TRBJ1-2 and V is TRBV3-1 (or the pseudogene TRBV3-2), with 7 bases that match TRBD1. Germline CDR1 and CDR2: LGHDT and YNNKEL (reference sequence). J lost 3 bases, V lost 5 bases, and 6 bases had no gene match. The CDR3 contains 14 residues. The DNA of the CDR3 is TGTGCCAGCAGCAGACAGGGAGTTTACTATGGCTACACCTTC. It codes for CASSRQGVYYGYTF.

The genes are TRBV6-2 or TRBV6-3 and TRBJ2-7; TRBD2 aligns across 9 bases. The CDR3 contains 15 residues. Germline CDR1 and CDR2: MNHEY and SVGEGT. The trim removed 2 bases at V and 2 bases at J, leaving 4 bases unmatched. For the CDR3, the DNA is TGTGCCAGCAGTTACGTGGTAGCGGGAGCCTACGAGCAGTACTTC. It is translated as CASSYVVAGAYEQYF.

The CDR3 here is CASSHRGGGSDTQYF. In DNA form, the CDR3 reads TGTGCCAGTAGTCACAGGGGAGGAGGGTCAGATACGCAGTATTTT. This sequence joins TRBV19 and TRBJ2-3, with TRBD1 as a possible D gene (7 bases). The CDR3 length is 15 residues. The V end was cut by 5 bases, the J end by 4 bases, with 16 bases between. Germline CDR1 LNHDA, CDR2 SQIVND (reference sequence).

The chain uses TRBV12-2 and TRBJ1-4; the table's D call TRBD1 went unverified against the DNA. TRBV12-2 is noted as a pseudogene. This CDR3 region has 15 residues. The CDR3 DNA reads TGTGCAAGTCGCATGACAGGGACGTCTTATGAAAAACTGTTTTTT. It specifies CASRMTGTSYEKLFF.

The chain carries TRBV6-1 and TRBJ2-1; perhaps TRBD2 as D (5 bases). The CDR3 covers 13 residues. Between the trimmed V and J ends, which lost 0 bases and 10 bases, there was a span of 10 bases. CDR1 MNHNS and CDR2 SASEGT come from the germline V gene. DNA for the CDR3: TGTGCCAGCAGTGAAGCGCAGGACTCGGAGCAGTTCTTC. Translated: CASSEAQDSEQFF.

This clone was seen just once. This chain joins TRBV3-1 (or the pseudogene TRBV3-2) and TRBJ2-2; a weak D match, TRBD1 (6 bases). CDR3 length: 15 amino acids. The V end lost 1 base, the J end lost 0 bases, and 6 bases lay between the germline ends. Germline CDR1 LGHDT, CDR2 YNNKEL (reference sequence). In nucleotides, the CDR3 is TGTGCCAGCAGCCAAGGGACAGCGAACACCGGGGAGCTGTTTTTT. It encodes CASSQGTANTGELFF.

The gene calls are TRBV7-9 and TRBJ1-2; D unclear. V lost 3 bases, J lost 0 bases, and 11 bases lay in between. The CDR3 spans 15 residues. CDR1 and CDR2 from the germline V gene are SEHNR and FQNEAQ (reference sequence). In DNA form, the CDR3 reads TGTGCCAGCAGCTTCGGCGGCGGGGCTAACTATGGCTACACCTTC. It specifies CASSFGGGANYGYTF.

The chain employs TRBV9 and TRBJ1-3; perhaps TRBD1 as D (6 bases). Germline V gene lookup returns CDR1 SGDLS and CDR2 YYNGEE. The V and J ends lost 0 bases and 8 bases respectively, with 15 bases between them. This CDR3 region has 15 residues. The chain's CDR3 is CASSVAGARADTIYF. CDR3 bases: TGTGCCAGCAGCGTAGCAGGGGCGCGGGCAGACACCATATATTTT. The entire variable domain, with the rest obtained from reference TRBV9 and TRBJ1-3, is as follows: DSGVTQTPKHLITATGQRVTLRCSPRSGDLSVYWYQQSLDQGLQFLIQYYNGEERAKGNILERFSAQQFPDLHSELNLSSLELGDSALYFCASSVAGARADTIYFGEGSWLTVV.

The rearrangement links TRBV3-1 (or the pseudogene TRBV3-2) to TRBJ2-1, with TRBD2 identical over 7 bases. The V gene end was trimmed by 2 bases and the J gene end by 5 bases; junction bases not matched to a gene: 6. Germline V CDR1 and CDR2: LGHDT, YNNKEL (reference sequence). The CDR3 sequence is 15 residues long. The CDR3 is CASSQRGGGNNEQFF. CDR3 DNA sequence: TGTGCCAGCAGCCAACGTGGCGGGGGAAACAATGAGCAGTTCTTC.

This chain links TRBV7-3 with TRBJ1-1; D gene unclear. V dropped 1 base and J dropped 2 bases, with 5 bases sitting between them. Germline CDR1 is SGHTA and CDR2 is FQGTGA. The CDR3 is 13 residues long. The CDR3 bases are TGTGCCAGCAGCTTAAAAATAAACACTGAAGCTTTCTTT. It codes for CASSLKINTEAFF.

This clone was detected once. This sequence joins TRBV3-1 (or the pseudogene TRBV3-2) and TRBJ1-2; no firm D call. CDR1 and CDR2 from the germline V gene are LGHDT and YNNKEL (reference sequence). The length of the CDR3 is 17 residues. V shed 2 bases and J shed 1 base, with 17 bases lying between them. This CDR3 is CASSQTRTAGNNYGYTF. The CDR3 region has the DNA TGTGCCAGCAGCCAAACTAGGACGGCAGGAAATAACTATGGCTACACCTTC.

V usage is TRBV30 and J usage is TRBJ1-1; D is unclear. Trimming took 3 bases from V and 1 from J, leaving 6 bases between them. Per germline, CDR1 GTSNPN and CDR2 SVGIG (reference sequence). This CDR3 is built from 12 residues. This chain's CDR3 is CAWRRENTEAFF. The CDR3 nucleotides read TGTGCCTGGAGGCGAGAGAACACTGAAGCTTTCTTT.

CDR3 region: CASSQGLPSGGELFF. CDR3 nucleotide sequence: TGTGCCAGCAGCCAAGGACTACCCTCTGGCGGGGAGCTGTTTTTT. The chain is built from TRBV3-1 (or the pseudogene TRBV3-2) and TRBJ2-2, with a possible D match to TRBD2 (5 bases). This CDR3 is 15 amino acids long. CDR1 and CDR2 from the germline V gene are LGHDT and YNNKEL (reference sequence). Trimming shortened V by 1 base and J by 7 bases, and 13 bases separated the two germline ends.

The rearrangement uses TRBV27 and TRBJ1-4; 11 bases align to TRBD1. Germline V lookup: CDR1 MNHEY, CDR2 SMNVEV (reference sequence). The V segment lost 2 bases and the J segment 8 bases; nucleotides outside the gene matches: 7. CDR3 length: 16 residues. CDR3: CASSLQDRGQEEKLFF. The CDR3 coding sequence is TGTGCCAGCAGTTTACAGGACAGGGGGCAAGAGGAAAAACTGTTTTTT.

The gene calls are TRBV5-1 and TRBJ2-3, with a weak D call TRBD2 (6 bases). Germline CDR1 reads SGHRS; CDR2 reads YFSETQ. Trimming took 1 base from V and 6 from J, leaving 9 bases between them. There are 13 residues in the CDR3. CDR3 region: CASSLRSGDTQYF. CDR3 DNA sequence: TGCGCCAGCAGCTTGAGGAGCGGGGATACGCAGTATTTT.

This rearrangement joins TRBV6-5 to TRBJ1-2; tentatively, D is TRBD1 (6 bases). Germline V CDR1 and CDR2: MNHEY, SVGAGI. CDR3 length equals 11 residues. V lost 10 bases, J lost 5 bases, and 11 bases lay in between. Here the CDR3 DNA reads TGTGCCACCTTACAGGGATATGGCTACACCTTC. Residues: CATLQGYGYTF.

The chain recombines TRBV2 with TRBJ1-3; 11 bases agree with TRBD1. Germline V gives CDR1 SNHLY, CDR2 FYNNEI. The CDR3 totals 16 residues. Trimming at V came to 8 bases and at J to 2 bases, leaving 8 bases not matched to a gene. CDR3 sequence: CASGPGTGGTGNTIYF. CDR3 nucleotide sequence: TGTGCCAGCGGACCCGGGACAGGGGGAACTGGAAACACCATATATTTT. Variable domain in full (rest from reference TRBV2 and TRBJ1-3): EPEVTQTPSHQVTQMGQEVILRCVPISNHLYFYWYRQILGQKVEFLVSFYNNEISEKSEIFDDQFSVERPDGSNFTLKIRSTKLEDSAMYFCASGPGTGGTGNTIYFGEGSWLTVV.

The V gene is TRBV19, the J gene TRBJ1-1, with a weak D call TRBD1 (6 bases). V was clipped by 5 bases and J by 5 bases, with 15 bases between them. The germline gives CDR1 LNHDA, CDR2 SQIVND (reference sequence). This CDR3 contains 14 residues. The CDR3 DNA follows: TGTGCCAGTAGTGCGCAAGGGGGGGTGACTGAAGCTTTCTTT. Translating it yields CASSAQGGVTEAFF.

The chain has TRBV13 and TRBJ1-1, with 7 bases identical to TRBD1. CDR3 size: 15 residues. V lost 3 bases, J lost 1 base, and 5 bases stayed unmatched. In germline, CDR1 is PRHDT, CDR2 FYEKMQ (reference sequence). DNA for the CDR3: TGTGCCAGCAGCTTCAACAGGGGCCGGAACACTGAAGCTTTCTTT. It encodes CASSFNRGRNTEAFF.

The V gene is TRBV11-3, the J gene TRBJ1-1; D is unclear. Germline V lookup: CDR1 SGHNT, CDR2 YENEEA. V lost 2 bases, J lost 4 bases, and 8 bases lay in between. The CDR3 totals 13 residues. The CDR3 nucleotides are TGTGCCAGCAGCTTATCCCGGAGCACTGAAGCTTTCTTT. This encodes CASSLSRSTEAFF.

The V gene is TRBV14, the J gene TRBJ1-2; 9 bases match TRBD1. The CDR3 runs 14 residues. Germline values: CDR1 SGHDN, CDR2 FVKESK. V was clipped by 1 base and J by 8 bases; unmatched bases: 5. CDR3 loop: CASSQVTGGGGYTF. The DNA for the CDR3 is TGTGCCAGCAGCCAAGTTACAGGGGGCGGCGGCTACACCTTC.

The chain joins TRBV27 to TRBJ1-4, with D possibly matching TRBD1 (5 bases). This CDR3 comprises 19 residues. The V gene lost 8 bases and the J gene lost 10 bases, with 35 bases spanning the gap. CDR1 and CDR2 from the germline V gene are MNHEY and SMNVEV (reference sequence). CDR3 nucleotide sequence: TGTGCCAGCCCCAGTACGTGGACATCTCCCGGTCCCCTAAGGGTAAAACTGTTTTTT. Translating gives CASPSTWTSPGPLRVKLFF.

J is TRBJ1-2 and V is TRBV2; 12 bases agree with TRBD1. Germline V lookup: CDR1 SNHLY, CDR2 FYNNEI. The CDR3 length is 17 residues. V was clipped by 6 bases and J by 4 bases; unmatched bases: 12. CDR3 region: CASSKNLGTGGGYGYTF. As DNA, the CDR3 is TGTGCCAGCAGCAAGAACCTAGGGACAGGGGGCGGCTATGGCTACACCTTC.